These 26 T cell receptor beta chains were sequenced from one sample in a study of cytomegalovirus exposure and HLA in healthy donors. The study ran its PCR with 60 Vbeta and 13 Jbeta primers. TCRdb's table, derived via immunoSEQ multiplex PCR, lists solely in-frame clones and lacks some. The repertoire has about 250,000 clones, roughly 70% of them found once; the top ten carry around 2%. Sample: PBMCs. Receptors originate from a female donor in good health and CMV-seronegative.

This clone came up a few times. V is TRBV6-6 and J is TRBJ2-5, with a possible D match to TRBD2 (6 bases). With 8 bases removed from V and 5 bases from J, the gap between germline ends came to 18 bases. The CDR3 sequence is 14 residues long. Per germline, CDR1 MNHNY and CDR2 SVGAGI (reference sequence). The CDR3 bases are TGTGCCAGCGGATTAGGAGGGCCATGGGAGACCCAGTACTTC. Its protein product is CASGLGGPWETQYF.

The chain is built from TRBV7-3 and TRBJ1-1, with a tentative D call TRBD1 (5 bases). The germline V and J ends were trimmed by 1 base and 5 bases, with 11 bases remaining between them. The CDR3 length is 14 residues. Germline CDR1 is SGHTA and CDR2 is FQGTGA. DNA for the CDR3: TGTGCCAGCAGCTTAATACGGGGGGGGACTGAAGCTTTCTTT. Translation gives CASSLIRGGTEAFF. Drawing the rest from reference TRBV7-3 and TRBJ1-1, the complete variable domain is GAGVSQTPSNKVTEKGKYVELRCDPISGHTALYWYRQSLGQGPEFLIYFQGTGAADDSGLPNDRFFAVRPEGSVSTLKIQRTERGDSAVYLCASSLIRGGTEAFFGQGTRLTVV.

The genes are TRBV7-3 and TRBJ2-7; no clear D gene. Between the trimmed V and J ends, which lost 11 bases and 0 bases, there was a span of 17 bases. The CDR3 length is 14 residues. Germline V lookup: CDR1 SGHTA, CDR2 FQGTGA. The CDR3 region has the DNA TGTGCCTTCCGGCTCGACTTGCTCTCCTACGAGCAGTACTTC. It specifies CAFRLDLLSYEQYF.

A few counts support this clone. The rearrangement uses TRBV18 and TRBJ1-2, with D perhaps matching TRBD1 (6 bases). CDR1 and CDR2 from the germline V gene are KGHSH and LQKENI. The CDR3 runs 14 residues. Trimming shortened V by 3 bases and J by 0 bases, and 8 bases separated the two germline ends. The CDR3, as DNA: TGTGCCAGCTCACCCGGACAGCCTAACTATGGCTACACCTTC. This encodes CASSPGQPNYGYTF.

The chain uses TRBV12-5 and TRBJ1-1; D perhaps matches TRBD1 (6 bases). The germline CDR1 and CDR2 sequences are LGHNT and FRNRAP. CDR3 length equals 14 residues. The V gene lost 5 bases and the J gene lost 4 bases, with 14 bases spanning the gap. The CDR3 region has the DNA TGTGCTAGTGGTCCGGAGCAAGGGGGCACTGAAGCTTTCTTT. Its translation: CASGPEQGGTEAFF.

V usage is TRBV11-3 and J usage is TRBJ2-1, with D unresolved. Trimming shortened V by 2 bases and J by 0 bases, and 5 bases separated the two germline ends. Germline V lookup: CDR1 SGHNT, CDR2 YENEEA. The CDR3 spans 14 residues. For the CDR3, the DNA is TGTGCCAGCAGCTTATATTCCTCCTACAATGAGCAGTTCTTC. Translating it yields CASSLYSSYNEQFF.

The genes are TRBV2 and TRBJ1-4; maybe TRBD1 (6 bases). This CDR3 has 17 residues. Looked up from germline, CDR1 is SNHLY and CDR2 is FYNNEI. The V gene lost 6 bases and the J gene lost 1 base, with 18 bases spanning the gap. Here the CDR3 DNA reads TGTGCCAGCAGACAGGGTGTCCCCTGGGGAACTAATGAAAAACTGTTTTTT. Translating gives CASRQGVPWGTNEKLFF.

The table lists this clone with a few counts. This chain joins TRBV7-2 and TRBJ2-3, with D perhaps TRBD2 (5 bases). The germline V gene encodes CDR1 SGHTA and CDR2 FQGNSA. V gave up 6 bases and J gave up 4 bases, with 14 bases separating them. The CDR3 consists of 14 residues. CDR3 in DNA: TGTGCCAGCAGTTGGACTGTTGGCTCAGATACGCAGTATTTT. Protein: CASSWTVGSDTQYF.

The CDR3 nucleotides are TGTGCCAGTACTTACAGGGGAGGCCAGCCCCAGCATTTT. Its translation is CASTYRGGQPQHF. V is TRBV19 and J is TRBJ1-5; 7 bases match TRBD1. The CDR3 has 13 amino acids. CDR1 is LNHDA, CDR2 SQIVND, per germline (reference sequence). V lost 7 bases to trimming and J lost 7 bases; unmatched junction nucleotides: 7.

This clone showed up just once. The chain carries TRBV11-2 and TRBJ2-7; D is uncertain. The V end was cut by 5 bases, the J end by 2 bases, with 13 bases between. This CDR3 has 14 residues. Germline CDR1 and CDR2: SGHAT and FQNNGV. The CDR3 DNA reads TGTGCCAGCAGCCCCACATCCCCAGCCTACGAGCAGTACTTC. Its protein is CASSPTSPAYEQYF.

The V and J genes are TRBV5-4 and TRBJ1-3; perhaps TRBD1 as D (5 bases). CDR1 is SGHNT and CDR2 is YYREEE in the germline V gene (reference sequence). Trimming removed 4 bases from V and 6 bases from J, with 23 bases in between. This CDR3 spans 17 amino acids. CDR3 nucleotide sequence: TGTGCCAGCAGCAACGCTTACAGGTCCGCCAGGGAAAACACCATATATTTT. This sequence encodes CASSNAYRSARENTIYF. Complete variable domain (other parts from reference TRBV5-4 and TRBJ1-3): ETGVTQSPTHLIKTRGQQVTLRCSSQSGHNTVSWYQQALGQGPQFIFQYYREEENGRGNFPPRFSGLQFPNYSSELNVNALELDDSALYLCASSNAYRSARENTIYFGEGSWLTVV.

V is TRBV5-6 and J is TRBJ2-3, with 9 nucleotides matching TRBD2. Germline assignment: CDR1 SGHDT and CDR2 YYEEEE. CDR3 size: 12 residues. The junction had 3 bases not matched to a gene; V was cut back by 7 bases and J by 6 bases. Here the CDR3 DNA reads TGTGCCAGCGGTGGGACTAGCGATACGCAGTATTTT. Its protein is CASGGTSDTQYF. The entire variable domain, with the rest obtained from reference TRBV5-6 and TRBJ2-3, is as follows: DAGVTQSPTHLIKTRGQQVTLRCSPKSGHDTVSWYQQALGQGPQFIFQYYEEEERQRGNFPDRFSGHQFPNYSSELNVNALLLGDSALYLCASGGTSDTQYFGPGTRLTVL.

This rearrangement joins TRBV7-2 to TRBJ2-1; the match to TRBD2 covers 13 bases. This CDR3 region has 16 residues. The germline gives CDR1 SGHTA, CDR2 FQGNSA. V shed 4 bases, J shed 6 bases, and the junction held 6 bases outside the gene matches. For the CDR3, the DNA is TGTGCCAGCAGCTGGTCAAGACTAGCGGGAGGCAATGAGCAGTTCTTC. As protein: CASSWSRLAGGNEQFF.

The chain combines TRBV25-1 with TRBJ2-1, with a weak D call TRBD1 (5 bases). V dropped 6 bases and J dropped 0 bases, with 15 bases sitting between them. Germline V CDR1 and CDR2: MGHDK, SYGVNS. This CDR3 has 16 residues. CDR3 sequence reads: CASSLRQGSSYNEQFF. In DNA, the CDR3 is TGTGCCAGCAGCTTGAGGCAGGGCAGCTCCTACAATGAGCAGTTCTTC.

This rearrangement joins TRBV19 to TRBJ2-3, with 10 positions matching TRBD2. V trimming: 5 bases; J trimming: 4 bases; junction bases outside the gene matches: 6. CDR3 length: 15 amino acids. CDR1 is LNHDA, CDR2 SQIVND, per germline (reference sequence). Here the CDR3 DNA reads TGTGCCAGTAGTCGCCTAGCGGGAGTAGCAGATACGCAGTATTTT. It translates to CASSRLAGVADTQYF. The entire variable domain, with the rest obtained from reference TRBV19 and TRBJ2-3, is as follows: DGGITQSPKYLFRKEGQNVTLSCEQNLNHDAMYWYRQDPGQGLRLIYYSQIVNDFQKGDIAEGYSVSREKKESFPLTVTSAQKNPTAFYLCASSRLAGVADTQYFGPGTRLTVL.

The chain carries TRBV23-1 and TRBJ2-3; D remains unclear. TRBV23-1 qualifies as an ORF whose function is uncertain. This CDR3 region has 16 residues. V lost 2 bases, J lost 0 bases, and 12 bases lay in between. CDR3: CASSQTTPQSTDTQYF. The DNA of the CDR3 is TGCGCCAGCAGTCAAACGACACCCCAGAGCACAGATACGCAGTATTTT.

Comments on this clone: Different DNA sequences within this sample yield the same CDR3. The chain is built from TRBV2 and TRBJ1-3; D is undetermined. Germline CDR1 and CDR2: SNHLY and FYNNEI. The CDR3 contains 13 residues. Trimming left V 5 bases short and J 8 bases short, with 13 bases between. The DNA for the CDR3 is TGTGCCAGCAGTATTCTGGTAGTTGACACCATATATTTT. As protein: CASSILVVDTIYF.

This clone has a handful of counts. The rearrangement joins TRBV7-8 to TRBJ2-7; a weak D match, TRBD2 (6 bases). CDR3 length: 16 amino acids. The ends were cut back, 5 bases at V and 3 bases at J, with 20 bases in the middle. Germline loops: CDR1 SGHVS, CDR2 FQNEAQ. CDR3 nucleotides: TGTGCCAGCAGCCCCATCGGGGGAAATAGGCGCTACGAGCAGTACTTC. The encoded protein is CASSPIGGNRRYEQYF.

The V call is TRBV5-5, the J call TRBJ2-7; perhaps TRBD1 as D (5 bases). The germline CDR1 and CDR2 sequences are SGHKS and YYEKEE (reference sequence). V was pared by 0 bases and J by 0 bases, with 10 bases between. The CDR3 has 15 amino acids. CDR3 sequence reads: CASSLAQGISYEQYF. CDR3 nucleotides: TGTGCCAGCAGCTTGGCCCAGGGAATCTCCTACGAGCAGTACTTC. Complete variable domain (other parts from reference TRBV5-5 and TRBJ2-7): DAGVTQSPTHLIKTRGQQVTLRCSPISGHKSVSWYQQVLGQGPQFIFQYYEKEERGRGNFPDRFSARQFPNYSSELNVNALLLGDSALYLCASSLAQGISYEQYFGPGTRLTVT.

The count of this clone is one. One end of the junction is discordant with germline, which a read error may explain. This chain joins TRBV7-9 and TRBJ1-5; D is uncertain. Germline values: CDR1 SEHNR, CDR2 FQNEAQ (reference sequence). The CDR3 has 15 amino acids. The CDR3 region has the DNA TGTTCCAGCAGCTTAGCTGGGTCGGAGTGGCAGCCCCAGCATTTT. Its translation: CSSSLAGSEWQPQHF.

The J gene is TRBJ2-5, the V gene TRBV11-2; TRBD2 aligns across 11 bases. Germline lookup yields CDR1 SGHAT and CDR2 FQNNGV. This CDR3 spans 15 amino acids. V trimming: 6 bases; J trimming: 3 bases; junction bases outside the gene matches: 6. The CDR3 DNA sequence: TGTGCCAGCAGAGGCCCGGGACTAGCGGAAGAGACCCAGTACTTC. The encoded protein is CASRGPGLAEETQYF.

This clone was counted only a few times. The chain joins TRBV7-3 to TRBJ2-1, with D uncertain. CDR1 is SGHTA, CDR2 FQGTGA, per germline. Deletions cut 4 bases from V and 0 bases from J, with 25 bases between. The length of the CDR3 is 20 residues. The CDR3: CASSSKSRSSAKDSYNEQFF. CDR3 DNA sequence: TGTGCCAGCAGCTCAAAAAGCCGAAGCAGCGCCAAAGACTCCTACAATGAGCAGTTCTTC.

This rearrangement joins TRBV28 to TRBJ2-7; 10 nucleotides agree with TRBD1. Germline CDR1 MDHEN, CDR2 SYDVKM. J gave up 2 bases and V 4 bases, and 8 bases lay outside the gene matches. This CDR3 is built from 16 residues. CDR3: CASSSSGTGDPYEQYF. Written as DNA, the CDR3 is TGTGCCAGCAGTTCATCCGGGACAGGGGATCCCTACGAGCAGTACTTC.

This chain uses TRBV21-1 with TRBJ2-7; the tabulated D call, TRBD1, remains unverified against the DNA. TRBV21-1 is reported as a pseudogene. The CDR3 extends over 16 amino acids. The CDR3 here is CASSTWPGQGPYEQYF. Written as DNA, the CDR3 is TGTGCCAGCAGCACATGGCCGGGACAGGGCCCCTACGAGCAGTACTTC.

The chain joins TRBV5-1 to TRBJ2-1, with 14 bases that match TRBD2. Germline CDR1 and CDR2: SGHRS and YFSETQ. Germline trimming cut 4 bases from V and 15 bases from J; bases unmatched to any gene: 6. The CDR3 has 13 amino acids. For the CDR3, the DNA is TGCGCCAGCAGCCTAGGGACTAGCGGGAGTCCGTTCTTC. Its translation is CASSLGTSGSPFF.

The rearrangement links TRBV28 to TRBJ1-1; 9 bases fit TRBD1. Germline trimming cut 6 bases from V and 9 bases from J; bases unmatched to any gene: 5. Germline V gene data show CDR1 as MDHEN and CDR2 as SYDVKM. This CDR3 is 12 amino acids long. This CDR3 reads CASREQGAKAFF. CDR3 DNA: TGTGCCAGCAGAGAACAGGGGGCTAAAGCTTTCTTT.